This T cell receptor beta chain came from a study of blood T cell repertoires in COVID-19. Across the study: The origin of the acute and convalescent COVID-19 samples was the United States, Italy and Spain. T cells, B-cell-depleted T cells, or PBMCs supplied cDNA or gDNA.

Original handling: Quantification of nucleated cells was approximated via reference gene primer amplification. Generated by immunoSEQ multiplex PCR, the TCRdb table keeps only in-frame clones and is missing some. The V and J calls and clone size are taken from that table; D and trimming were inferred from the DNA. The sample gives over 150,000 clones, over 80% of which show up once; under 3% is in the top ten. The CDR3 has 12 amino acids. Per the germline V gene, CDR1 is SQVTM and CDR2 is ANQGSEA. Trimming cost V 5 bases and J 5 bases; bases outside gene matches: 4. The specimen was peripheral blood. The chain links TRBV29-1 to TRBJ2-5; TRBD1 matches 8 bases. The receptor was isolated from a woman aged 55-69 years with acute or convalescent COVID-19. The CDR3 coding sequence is TGCAGCGTTTCAGGGGGCACGGAGACCCAGTACTTC. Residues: CSVSGGTETQYF.